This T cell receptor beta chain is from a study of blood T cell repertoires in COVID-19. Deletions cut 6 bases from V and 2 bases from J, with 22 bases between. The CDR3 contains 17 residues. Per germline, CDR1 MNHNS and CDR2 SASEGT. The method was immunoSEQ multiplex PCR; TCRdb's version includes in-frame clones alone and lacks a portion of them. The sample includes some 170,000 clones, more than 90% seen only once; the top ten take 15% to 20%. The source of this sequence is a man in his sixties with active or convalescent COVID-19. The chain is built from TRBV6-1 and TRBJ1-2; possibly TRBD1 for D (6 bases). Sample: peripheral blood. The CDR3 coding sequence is TGTGCCAGCAGCGAACAGGGATCGTACTTTAACAACTATGGCTACACCTTC. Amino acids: CASSEQGSYFNNYGYTF.